This T cell receptor (beta chain) was documented in a study of blood T cell repertoires in COVID-19. As for the study in general: Spain, Italy and the United States supplied samples that represented acute and convalescent COVID-19. Sources were T cells, B-cell-depleted T cells, or PBMCs; the material itself was cDNA or gDNA.

The CDR3 loop spans 15 amino acids. Trimming took off 0 bases at V and 5 bases at J, with 14 bases between the two ends. Germline lookup yields CDR1 GTSNPN and CDR2 SVGIG (reference sequence). Original data processing: Reference gene primer amplification in the assay estimated nucleated cell counts. The table came from immunoSEQ multiplex PCR; TCRdb's copy has only in-frame clones and leaves some out. V and J calls plus clone size are reproduced from that table; the DNA served to infer D and trimming. The table has about 120,000 clones, roughly 83% seen once. This TCR derives from a man aged 35-49 years with active or convalescent COVID-19. What was sequenced was peripheral blood. The rearrangement links TRBV30 to TRBJ1-3; no definite D call. The CDR3: CAWSVSPEGRNTIYF. CDR3 in DNA: TGTGCCTGGAGTGTCTCACCCGAGGGAAGAAACACCATATATTTT.